This paragraph reports one T cell receptor (beta chain). Its antigen is as yet unknown. This record belongs to a study of blood T cells in healthy people across ages. Study-wide results and limits: Diversity estimates drawn from one million T cells were deemed underestimates. Whereas aged donors had fewer naive CD4+ cells, long-lived donors had more of them and higher diversity.

The CDR3 is 13 amino acids. Germline CDR1 reads DFQATT; CDR2 reads SNEGSKA (reference sequence). V was shortened by 5 bases and J by 9 bases, with 14 bases between the two germline ends. Combining a sample-barcoded 5' primer with a J-beta primer mix, a second PCR ran for 7 to 11 cycles. Tagging of each cDNA molecule was performed by a template-switch adaptor with 12 random nucleotides. Every sample produced at least 3 million CDR3-containing paired-end reads. TCRdb used MiXCR to reprocess the 5' RACE reads, holding one entry per CDR3 protein. The sample holds 870,000 or so distinct CDR3 sequences; 25% to 35% are singletons and the top ten take approximately 15%.

This TCR came from a woman of 80 years or more in good health. Sequenced: blood. The chain employs TRBV20-1 and TRBJ1-6, with no clear D. The CDR3 sequence: CSAQRTVGSPLHF. CDR3 bases: TGCAGTGCTCAACGAACGGTGGGTTCACCCCTCCACTTT.